This T cell receptor beta chain was observed in a study of blood T cell repertoires in COVID-19. About the study: Samples came from the United States, Italy and Spain, spanning acute and convalescent COVID-19. In each case, the material was cDNA or gDNA derived from T cells, B-cell-depleted T cells, or PBMCs.

Per the original methods: Reference gene primer amplification in the assay estimated nucleated cell counts. This table comes from immunoSEQ multiplex PCR, and its TCRdb copy is limited to in-frame clones, with some not included. V and J calls plus clone size are reproduced from that table; the DNA served to infer D and trimming. The sample holds approximately 58,000 clones, 90% seen once. Sequencing input: peripheral blood. The sequence was collected from a woman over 75 with active COVID-19.

The CDR3 nucleotides are TGTGCCAGCAGCTTGGCCGGGTCCCAGCCCCAGCATTTT. Protein product: CASSLAGSQPQHF. The rearrangement links TRBV5-8 to TRBJ1-5; D uncertain. The V gene's germline CDR1 is SGHTS and CDR2 YDEGEE. This CDR3 has 13 residues. Trimming left V 0 bases short and J 7 bases short, with 8 bases between.